This entry describes one T cell receptor (beta chain). No cognate antigen has been identified for it. Per-base qualities were not stored, and no clone one base away is much larger. This entry belongs to a study of T cell changes during pregnancy in multiple sclerosis (dated by TCRdb to between 2017 and 2020). For context, the study as a whole: Changes in the T cell repertoire over the course of pregnancy were examined in this study in women with multiple sclerosis.

The protocol used for the library was the immunoSEQ multiplex PCR assay. The table was pulled from immuneACCESS by TCRdb, which kept in-frame rearrangements only. Such tables lose some clones; where checked, under half of the loss comes from unresolved V genes, and the rest has no known cause. For this sample the table gives 35,000 or so clones, of which about 90% were detected only once. The ten biggest clones cover more than 0.95% of the sample. Sequencing used CD4+ T cells from peripheral blood mononuclear cells, obtained before pregnancy. This TCR was recovered from a female donor with multiple sclerosis, enrolled in a pregnancy study.

The DNA sequence is as follows: TGTGCCAGTAGTATAGATTCGGGGGAGCAGTACTTC. Translated, it reads CASSIDSGEQYF. The receptor chain draws on TRBV19 and TRBJ2-7; TRBD2 might be the D gene, on 5 matching bases. Trimming removed 0 bases from V and 7 bases from J, leaving 7 bases between the germline ends. The cysteine opens and the phenylalanine closes a CDR3 of 12 amino acids. The entry retains the CDR3 DNA only, 36 bases that are in frame from base 1. CDR1 and CDR2, per the germline V gene (reference sequence), are LNHDA and SQIVND.